Presented here are 4 T cell receptor beta chains from one specimen sequenced in a study of early T cells in non-severe SARS-CoV-2 infection (dated by TCRdb to the early 2020s). Library construction relied on 5' RACE. TCRdb lists the instrument as NextSeq 500. The raw public data were reprocessed by TCRdb itself: fastp quality trimming at Q25, MiXCR clonotype calling, in-frame beta chains only. Identical CDR3 proteins give one entry, which carries the most common genes and DNA. Within this sample are 25,000 to 40,000 distinct CDR3 sequences, with approximately 5% of them counted one time only. The ten largest clonotypes hold 21% of the sample. Sequencing was carried out using whole blood. Receptors originate from an adult who was a healthcare worker with PCR-confirmed SARS-CoV-2 infection or an uninfected control (not recorded which).

This clonotype was detected many times. The rearrangement links TRBV2 to TRBJ1-5; D gene ambiguous. The CDR3 contains 15 residues. The V end was cut by 1 base, the J end by 0 bases, with 7 bases between. Germline CDR1 reads SNHLY; CDR2 reads FYNNEI. The CDR3 nucleotides are TGTGCCAGCAGTGAAGGACGGCATAGCAATCAGCCCCAGCATTTT. Residues: CASSEGRHSNQPQHF.

The rearrangement uses TRBV4-3 and TRBJ2-1; 10 bases fit TRBD2. Germline assignment: CDR1 LGHNA and CDR2 YSLEER. The CDR3 length is 18 residues. V gave up 2 bases and J gave up 1 base; unmatched junction bases: 8. CDR3 DNA sequence: TGCGCCAGCAGCCAATCCCATAGCGGGGGGTCGTCCTACAATGAGCAGTTCTTC. Its protein is CASSQSHSGGSSYNEQFF.

This clonotype was seen at least ten times. The rearrangement uses TRBV30 and TRBJ2-3, with 8 bases aligning to TRBD1. Germline V lookup: CDR1 GTSNPN, CDR2 SVGIG (reference sequence). V trimming: 7 bases; J trimming: 0 bases; junction bases outside the gene matches: 9. The CDR3 covers 15 residues. Here the CDR3 reads CAYRPRDRSTDTQYF. CDR3 nucleotide sequence: TGTGCCTACCGCCCCCGGGACAGGAGCACAGATACGCAGTATTTT.

This clonotype was found a few times. J is TRBJ2-1 and V is TRBV18, with D perhaps given as TRBD1 or TRBD2 (7 bases each). Germline V gives CDR1 KGHSH, CDR2 LQKENI. The CDR3 is 15 amino acids. V dropped 6 bases and J dropped 4 bases, with 16 bases sitting between them. The CDR3 DNA reads as TGTGCCAGCTCCCCAGGGGGGGGGACTTACAATGAGCAGTTCTTC. Its protein is CASSPGGGTYNEQFF. Combining the CDR3 with reference TRBV18 and TRBJ2-1 gives the whole variable domain NAGVMQNPRHLVRRRGQEARLRCSPMKGHSHVYWYRQLPEEGLKFMVYLQKENIIDESGMPKERFSAEFPKEGPSILRIQQVVRGDSAAYFCASSPGGGTYNEQFFGPGTRLTVL.